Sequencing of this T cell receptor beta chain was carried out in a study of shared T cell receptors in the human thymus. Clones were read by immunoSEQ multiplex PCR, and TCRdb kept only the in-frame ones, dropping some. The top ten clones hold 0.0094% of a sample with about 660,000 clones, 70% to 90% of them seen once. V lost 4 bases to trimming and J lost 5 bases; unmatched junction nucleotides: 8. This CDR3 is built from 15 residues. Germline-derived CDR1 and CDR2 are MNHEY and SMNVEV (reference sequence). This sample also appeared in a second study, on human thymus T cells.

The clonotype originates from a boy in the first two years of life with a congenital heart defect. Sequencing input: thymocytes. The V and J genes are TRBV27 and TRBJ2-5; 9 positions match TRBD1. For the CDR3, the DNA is TGTGCCAGCAGTTCCGGGACAGGGAGAGGGGAGACCCAGTACTTC. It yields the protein CASSSGTGRGETQYF.